The TCR beta chain under discussion was sequenced for a study of Ad26.COV2.S vaccination and SARS-CoV-2 variants. Treatment specified: 19 received Ad26.COV2.S at low or high dose, single or two shots; roughly 5 received placebo; per-sample allocation not given. Day 63 following the first vaccine or placebo injection was when the samples were taken. This clone occurred a few times. Trimming removed 2 bases at V and 6 bases at J, with 8 bases between. In germline, CDR1 is SEHNR, CDR2 FQNEAQ (reference sequence). This CDR3 spans 13 amino acids. The data were produced by immunoSEQ multiplex PCR, yet TCRdb's version contains in-frame clones alone and is incomplete. The data contain 400,000 to 450,000 clones, 80% to 95% of them singletons.

The receptor's source is a person between 18 and 59 years old who received the Ad26.COV2.S COVID-19 vaccine or a placebo. The sequences come from peripheral blood, collected in a trial of Ad26.COV2.S vaccine versus placebo. The J gene is TRBJ1-5, the V gene TRBV7-9, with unresolved D. This CDR3 is CASSLNEGQPQHF. The CDR3 coding sequence is TGTGCCAGCAGCTTAAATGAGGGTCAGCCCCAGCATTTT. Full variable domain (remainder filled in from reference TRBV7-9 and TRBJ1-5): DTGVSQNPRHKITKRGQNVTFRCDPISEHNRLYWYRQTLGQGPEFLTYFQNEAQLEKSRLLSDRFSAERPKGSFSTLEIQRTEQGDSAMYLCASSLNEGQPQHFGDGTRLSIL.